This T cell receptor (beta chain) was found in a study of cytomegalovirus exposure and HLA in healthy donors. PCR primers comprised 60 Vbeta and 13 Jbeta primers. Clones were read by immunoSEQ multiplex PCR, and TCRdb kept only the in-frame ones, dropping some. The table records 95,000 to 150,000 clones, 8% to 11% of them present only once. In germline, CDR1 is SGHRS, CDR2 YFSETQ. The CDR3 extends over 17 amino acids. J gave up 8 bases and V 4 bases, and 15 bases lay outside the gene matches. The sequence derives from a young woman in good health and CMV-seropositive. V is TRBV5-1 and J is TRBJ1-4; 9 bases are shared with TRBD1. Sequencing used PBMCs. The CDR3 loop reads CASSPTDPGQGGEKLFF. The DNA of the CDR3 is TGCGCCAGCAGCCCCACCGATCCGGGACAGGGAGGGGAAAAACTGTTTTTT.